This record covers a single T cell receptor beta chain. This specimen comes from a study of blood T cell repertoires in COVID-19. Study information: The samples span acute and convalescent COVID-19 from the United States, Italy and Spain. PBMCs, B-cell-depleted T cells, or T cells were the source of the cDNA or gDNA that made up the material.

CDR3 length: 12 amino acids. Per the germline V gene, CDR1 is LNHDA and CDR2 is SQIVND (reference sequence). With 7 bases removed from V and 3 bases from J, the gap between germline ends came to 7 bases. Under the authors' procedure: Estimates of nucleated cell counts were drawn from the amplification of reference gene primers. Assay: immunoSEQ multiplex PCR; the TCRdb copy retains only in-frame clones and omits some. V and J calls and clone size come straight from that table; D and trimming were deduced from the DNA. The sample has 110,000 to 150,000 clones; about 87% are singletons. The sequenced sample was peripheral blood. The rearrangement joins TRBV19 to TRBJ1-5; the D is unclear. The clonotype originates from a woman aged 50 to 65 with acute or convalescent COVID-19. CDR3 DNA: TGTGCCAGTACAGTAGCCAATCAGCCCCAGCATTTT. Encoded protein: CASTVANQPQHF.